This entry describes one T cell receptor (beta chain). Germline assignment: CDR1 LNHDA and CDR2 SQIVND (reference sequence). V lost 3 bases, J lost 8 bases, and 17 bases lay in between. CDR3 length: 15 residues. The data derive from a study of blood T cell repertoires in COVID-19. Study as a whole: Samples taken during acute and convalescent COVID-19 were collected in the United States, Italy and Spain. T cells, B-cell-depleted T cells, or PBMCs supplied cDNA or gDNA.

Under the authors' procedure: Estimated nucleated cell counts came from reference gene primer amplification. Produced via immunoSEQ multiplex PCR; TCRdb's table is partial and in-frame only. The V and J calls and clone size are taken from that table; D and trimming were inferred from the DNA. The table has 86,000 or so clones, approximately 79% seen once. The sequence was obtained from a man aged 65-85 years with acute or convalescent COVID-19. Sequencing was carried out using peripheral blood. The V and J genes are TRBV19 and TRBJ1-3, with D possibly being TRBD1 (5 bases). CDR3 protein: CASSMGRGGGDTIYF. The CDR3 DNA sequence: TGTGCCAGTAGTATGGGTAGGGGTGGTGGGGACACCATATATTTT.